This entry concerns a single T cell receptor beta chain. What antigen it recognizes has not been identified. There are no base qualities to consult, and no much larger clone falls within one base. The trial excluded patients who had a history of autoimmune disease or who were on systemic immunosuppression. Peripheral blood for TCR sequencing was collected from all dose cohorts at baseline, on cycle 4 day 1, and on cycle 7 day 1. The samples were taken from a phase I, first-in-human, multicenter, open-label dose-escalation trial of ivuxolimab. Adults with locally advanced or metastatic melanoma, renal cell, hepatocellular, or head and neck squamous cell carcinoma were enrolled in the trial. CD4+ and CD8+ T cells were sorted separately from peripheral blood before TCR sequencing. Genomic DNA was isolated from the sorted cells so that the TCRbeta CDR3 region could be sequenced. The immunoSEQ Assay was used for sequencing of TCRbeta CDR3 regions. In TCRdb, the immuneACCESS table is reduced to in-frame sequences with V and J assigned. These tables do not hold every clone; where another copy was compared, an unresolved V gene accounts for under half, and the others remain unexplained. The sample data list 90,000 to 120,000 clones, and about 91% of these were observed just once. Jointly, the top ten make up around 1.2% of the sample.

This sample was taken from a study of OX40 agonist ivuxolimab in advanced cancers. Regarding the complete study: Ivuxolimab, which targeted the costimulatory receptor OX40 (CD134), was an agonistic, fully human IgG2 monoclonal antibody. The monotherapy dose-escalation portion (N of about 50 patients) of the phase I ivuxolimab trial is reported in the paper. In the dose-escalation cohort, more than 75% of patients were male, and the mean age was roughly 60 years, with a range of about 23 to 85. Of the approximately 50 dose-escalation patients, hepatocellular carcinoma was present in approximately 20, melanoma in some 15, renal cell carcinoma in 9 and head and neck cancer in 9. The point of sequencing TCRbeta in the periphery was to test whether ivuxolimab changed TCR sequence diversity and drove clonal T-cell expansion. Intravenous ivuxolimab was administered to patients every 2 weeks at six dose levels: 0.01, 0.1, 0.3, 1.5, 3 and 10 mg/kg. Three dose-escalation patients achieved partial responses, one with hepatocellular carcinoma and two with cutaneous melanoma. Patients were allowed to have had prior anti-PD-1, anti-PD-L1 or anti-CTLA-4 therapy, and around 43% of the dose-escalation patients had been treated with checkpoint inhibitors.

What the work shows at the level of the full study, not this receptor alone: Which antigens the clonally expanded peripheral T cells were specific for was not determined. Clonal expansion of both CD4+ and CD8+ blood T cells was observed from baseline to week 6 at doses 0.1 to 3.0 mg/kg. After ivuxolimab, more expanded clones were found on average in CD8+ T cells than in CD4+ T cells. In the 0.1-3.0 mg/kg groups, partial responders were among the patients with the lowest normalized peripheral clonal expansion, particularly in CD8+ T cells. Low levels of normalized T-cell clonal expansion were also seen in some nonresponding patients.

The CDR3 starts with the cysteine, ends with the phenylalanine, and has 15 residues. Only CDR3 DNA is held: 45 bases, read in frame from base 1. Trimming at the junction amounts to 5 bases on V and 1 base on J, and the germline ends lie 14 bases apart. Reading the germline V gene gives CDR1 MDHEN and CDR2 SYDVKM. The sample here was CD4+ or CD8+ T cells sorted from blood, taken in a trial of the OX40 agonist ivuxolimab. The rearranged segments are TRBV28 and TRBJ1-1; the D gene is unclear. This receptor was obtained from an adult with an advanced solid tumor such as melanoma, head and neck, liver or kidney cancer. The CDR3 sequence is CASSPHQGENTEAFF. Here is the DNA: TGTGCCAGCAGTCCCCATCAAGGAGAGAACACTGAAGCTTTCTTT.